Below, 16 T cell receptor beta chains from the same sample are listed, as sequenced in a study of blood T cell repertoires in COVID-19. Profiling relied on immunoSEQ multiplex PCR, and the TCRdb table lists in-frame clones only, not all of them. The sample consists of a few hundred thousand clones, over 80% of them appearing once. Input material: peripheral blood. The origin of the receptors is a woman in her seventies with COVID-19, enrolled during active disease.

This chain uses TRBV5-1 with TRBJ1-1; D is undetermined. Germline lookup yields CDR1 SGHRS and CDR2 YFSETQ. The CDR3 covers 15 residues. V gave up 2 bases and J gave up 1 base, with 12 bases separating them. The DNA for the CDR3 is TGCGCCAGCAGCTTCAGAGTGGCGGGGAACACTGAAGCTTTCTTT. Its translation is CASSFRVAGNTEAFF.

The rearrangement uses TRBV28 and TRBJ1-4; D is unresolved. The CDR3 has 11 residues. V was shortened by 10 bases and J by 8 bases, with 11 bases between the two germline ends. Germline CDR1 is MDHEN and CDR2 is SYDVKM. CDR3 sequence reads: CATRLEEKLFF. CDR3 bases: TGTGCCACCCGACTGGAGGAAAAACTGTTTTTT.

The chain uses TRBV28 and TRBJ1-2; possibly TRBD1 for D (6 bases). With 7 bases removed from V and 6 bases from J, the gap between germline ends came to 9 bases. In germline, CDR1 is MDHEN, CDR2 SYDVKM. The CDR3 totals 11 residues. CDR3 bases: TGTGCCAGCAACTCAGGGGATGGCTACACCTTC. Translated: CASNSGDGYTF.

The chain has TRBV5-6 and TRBJ1-4, with D hard to call. The CDR3 has 13 residues. Germline CDR1 SGHDT, CDR2 YYEEEE. Trimming pared 1 base from V and 4 bases from J, leaving 5 bases between. This CDR3 reads CASSLLSNEKLFF. The CDR3 coding sequence is TGTGCCAGCAGCTTGTTGAGTAATGAAAAACTGTTTTTT.

The chain couples TRBV2 to TRBJ2-2; TRBD2 is a possible D gene (6 bases). Germline CDR1 is SNHLY and CDR2 is FYNNEI. There are 14 residues in the CDR3. Trimming stripped 6 bases from V and 7 bases from J, with 15 bases between. CDR3 sequence reads: CASSEDYGRGELFF. CDR3 in DNA: TGTGCCAGCAGCGAGGACTACGGGCGCGGGGAGCTGTTTTTT. Together with reference TRBV2 and TRBJ2-2, the CDR3 gives the full variable domain: EPEVTQTPSHQVTQMGQEVILRCVPISNHLYFYWYRQILGQKVEFLVSFYNNEISEKSEIFDDQFSVERPDGSNFTLKIRSTKLEDSAMYFCASSEDYGRGELFFGEGSRLTVL.

The chain joins TRBV10-3 to TRBJ2-1, with TRBD2 matching 8 bases. Germline values: CDR1 ENHRY, CDR2 SYGVKD. The CDR3 totals 17 residues. V trimming: 2 bases; J trimming: 4 bases; junction bases outside the gene matches: 10. CDR3 in amino acids: CAISEGNSGTSYNEQFF. For the CDR3, the DNA is TGTGCCATCAGTGAGGGGAATAGCGGGACCTCATACAATGAGCAGTTCTTC.

The CDR3 bases are TGTGCCAGCTCACCAAACTCCCCCGGGAATGAAAAACTGTTTTTT. Its translation is CASSPNSPGNEKLFF. V gene TRBV18 combines with J gene TRBJ1-4, with D uncertain. V was pared by 2 bases and J by 5 bases, with 12 bases between. Looked up from germline, CDR1 is KGHSH and CDR2 is LQKENI. This CDR3 contains 15 residues.

The V gene is TRBV18, the J gene TRBJ2-5; 9 positions agree with TRBD1. After removal of 5 bases from V and 1 base from J, the junction contained 5 bases not matched to a gene. The CDR3 runs to 15 residues. The germline V gene has CDR1 KGHSH and CDR2 LQKENI. CDR3 sequence: CASSAQGASQETQYF. The DNA for the CDR3 is TGTGCCAGCTCAGCACAGGGGGCGAGCCAAGAGACCCAGTACTTC.

The chain recombines TRBV11-2 with TRBJ1-1, with a weak D call TRBD1 (6 bases). Germline assignment: CDR1 SGHAT and CDR2 FQNNGV. V lost 0 bases, J lost 4 bases, and 12 bases lay in between. The CDR3 is made up of 15 amino acids. CDR3 sequence: CASSLDTGQSTEAFF. The DNA of the CDR3 is TGTGCCAGCAGCTTAGATACCGGACAGAGCACTGAAGCTTTCTTT.

This chain joins TRBV7-9 and TRBJ1-2, with 8 bases identical to TRBD1. The junction had 9 bases not matched to a gene; V was cut back by 6 bases and J by 3 bases. CDR3 length equals 15 residues. Per the germline V gene, CDR1 is SEHNR and CDR2 is FQNEAQ (reference sequence). The DNA for the CDR3 is TGTGCCAGCAGAGCCCCAGGGGGCGACGACTATGGCTACACCTTC. The encoded protein is CASRAPGGDDYGYTF.

The chain is built from TRBV12-3 or TRBV12-4 and TRBJ1-2, with D hard to call. The V gene lost 5 bases and the J gene lost 4 bases, with 11 bases spanning the gap. The CDR3 is made up of 13 amino acids. CDR3 loop: CASSPGSVYGYTF. In nucleotides, the CDR3 is TGTGCCAGCAGTCCCGGGTCGGTCTATGGCTACACCTTC.

The chain is built from TRBV20-1 and TRBJ2-5; D uncertain. The CDR3 spans 10 residues. The germline V and J ends were trimmed by 3 bases and 11 bases, with 10 bases remaining between them. Germline loops: CDR1 DFQATT, CDR2 SNEGSKA (reference sequence). The DNA of the CDR3 is TGCAGTGCTAGTACGGTAGCACAGTACTTC. Its translation is CSASTVAQYF.

The chain links TRBV5-1 to TRBJ1-5, with D possibly matching TRBD1 (5 bases). Germline CDR1 reads SGHRS; CDR2 reads YFSETQ. This CDR3 has 14 residues. Trimming removed 2 bases from V and 7 bases from J, with 13 bases in between. CDR3 amino acids: CASSFGGMDQPQHF. The CDR3 nucleotides read TGCGCCAGCAGCTTTGGGGGGATGGACCAGCCCCAGCATTTT. Looking up the rest from reference TRBV5-1 and TRBJ1-5 gives the full variable domain: KAGVTQTPRYLIKTRGQQVTLSCSPISGHRSVSWYQQTPGQGLQFLFEYFSETQRNKGNFPGRFSGRQFSNSRSEMNVSTLELGDSALYLCASSFGGMDQPQHFGDGTRLSIL.

This clone showed up just once. The chain couples TRBV5-8 to TRBJ1-4, with D perhaps matching TRBD1 (6 bases). V shed 5 bases and J shed 3 bases, with 20 bases lying between them. The CDR3 spans 17 residues. Germline CDR1 reads SGHTS; CDR2 reads YDEGEE. CDR3 protein: CASSPPGATIANEKLFF. The CDR3 coding sequence is TGTGCCAGCAGTCCCCCAGGGGCCACCATAGCTAATGAAAAACTGTTTTTT.

The J gene is TRBJ1-1, the V gene TRBV7-9; D unresolved. The V gene lost 2 bases and the J gene lost 7 bases, with 11 bases spanning the gap. There are 13 residues in the CDR3. Germline V lookup: CDR1 SEHNR, CDR2 FQNEAQ (reference sequence). The CDR3: CASSLNTASEAFF. The CDR3 DNA sequence: TGTGCCAGCAGCTTAAACACCGCTAGTGAAGCTTTCTTT.

The J gene is TRBJ1-1, the V gene TRBV19; D not certain. Germline-derived CDR1 and CDR2 are LNHDA and SQIVND (reference sequence). This CDR3 has 16 amino acids. V was clipped by 3 bases and J by 0 bases, with 14 bases between them. This CDR3 is CASSISGAGMNTEAFF. DNA for the CDR3: TGTGCCAGTAGTATTTCTGGTGCAGGAATGAACACTGAAGCTTTCTTT.